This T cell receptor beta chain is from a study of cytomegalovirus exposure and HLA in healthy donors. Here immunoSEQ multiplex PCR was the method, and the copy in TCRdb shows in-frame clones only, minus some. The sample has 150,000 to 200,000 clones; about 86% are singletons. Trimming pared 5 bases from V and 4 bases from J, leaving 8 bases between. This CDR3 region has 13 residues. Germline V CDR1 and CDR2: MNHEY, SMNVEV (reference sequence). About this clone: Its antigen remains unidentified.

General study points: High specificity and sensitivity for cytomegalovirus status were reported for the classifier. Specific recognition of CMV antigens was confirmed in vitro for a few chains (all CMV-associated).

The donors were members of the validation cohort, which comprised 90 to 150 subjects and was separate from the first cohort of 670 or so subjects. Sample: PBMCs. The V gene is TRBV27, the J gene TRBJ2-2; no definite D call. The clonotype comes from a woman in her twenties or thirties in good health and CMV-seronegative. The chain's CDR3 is CASSPLGTGELFF. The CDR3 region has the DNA TGTGCCAGCAGTCCCCTAGGCACCGGGGAGCTGTTTTTT.